The clone carrying this T cell receptor beta chain appeared a single time. V was shortened by 6 bases and J by 3 bases, with 15 bases between the two germline ends. Per germline, CDR1 MNHEY and CDR2 SVGAGI. CDR3 length: 14 amino acids. The entry originates in a study of blood T cell repertoires in COVID-19. The wider study: T cells, B-cell-depleted T cells, or PBMCs supplied cDNA or gDNA.

Authors' methods: Reference gene primer amplification gave nucleated cell count estimates. Sequencing used immunoSEQ multiplex PCR; TCRdb keeps in-frame clones, though not all of them. D and trimming come from the DNA, and the V and J calls and clone size come from that table. The sample carries 300,000 to 350,000 clones, 75% to 90% recorded once. Cohorts were determined from participant-reported clinical history. Recovered participants had two consecutive negative NP/OP PCR tests, healthcare professional clearance, or symptom resolution. The sequence came from a man aged 25-45 years who had recovered from COVID-19. Material: PBMCs or T cells enriched from blood (not recorded which). This chain links TRBV6-5 with TRBJ2-7; a weak D match, TRBD1 (6 bases). The CDR3 reads CASRDRGQIYEQYF. The CDR3, as DNA: TGTGCCAGCAGAGACCGAGGACAGATCTACGAGCAGTACTTC.